Included here is one T cell receptor (beta chain) sequence, with context. The target antigen is unknown. Trimming took 4 bases from V and 12 from J; bases not matched to a gene: 4. This CDR3 comprises 14 residues. Germline assignment: CDR1 SGHTA and CDR2 FQGNSA. Here immunoSEQ multiplex PCR was the method, and the copy in TCRdb shows in-frame clones only, minus some. The table records around 200,000 clones, about 91% of them present only once. The data were obtained in a study of cytomegalovirus exposure and HLA in healthy donors. Study-wide findings and caveats: In vitro confirmation showed three CMV-associated chains to be CMV antigen specific. The authors listed 150 or so TCR beta chains as cytomegalovirus-associated. Published work reported that the classifier diagnosed cytomegalovirus status with high specificity and sensitivity.

V and J are TRBV7-2 and TRBJ2-1; 15 bases align to TRBD2. The sequence was collected from a woman between 18 and 29 years old in good health and CMV-seronegative. Sequenced input: PBMCs. CDR3 amino acids: CASSSPGLAGGQFF. In DNA form, the CDR3 reads TGTGCCAGCAGCTCACCGGGACTAGCGGGGGGGCAGTTCTTC.